This entry is about one TCR beta chain. Produced via immunoSEQ multiplex PCR; TCRdb's table is partial and in-frame only. The data hold tens of thousands of clones, with 85% to 95% observed a single time. The CDR3 loop spans 12 amino acids. Germline assignment: CDR1 ENHRY and CDR2 SYGVKD. V was clipped by 6 bases and J by 3 bases, with 8 bases between them. This entry comes from a study of T cell changes during pregnancy in multiple sclerosis. This TCR was sampled from a female donor with multiple sclerosis, enrolled in a pregnancy study. V gene TRBV10-3 combines with J gene TRBJ1-1; no clear D gene. The sequencing used peripheral blood, collected in the third trimester of pregnancy. CDR3 protein: CAISPRDTEAFF. The CDR3 DNA reads TGTGCCATCAGCCCCCGGGACACTGAAGCTTTCTTT.